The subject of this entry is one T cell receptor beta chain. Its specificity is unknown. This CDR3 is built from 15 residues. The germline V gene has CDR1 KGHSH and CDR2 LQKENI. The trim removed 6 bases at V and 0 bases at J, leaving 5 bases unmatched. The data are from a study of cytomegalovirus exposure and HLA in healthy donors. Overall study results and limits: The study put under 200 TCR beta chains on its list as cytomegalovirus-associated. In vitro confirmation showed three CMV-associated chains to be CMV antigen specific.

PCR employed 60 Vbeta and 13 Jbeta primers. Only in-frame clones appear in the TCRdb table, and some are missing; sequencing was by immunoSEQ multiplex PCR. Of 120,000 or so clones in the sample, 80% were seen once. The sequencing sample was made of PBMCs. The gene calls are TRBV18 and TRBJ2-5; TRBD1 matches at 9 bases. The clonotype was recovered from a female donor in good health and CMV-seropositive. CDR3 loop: CASSPGQGNQETQYF. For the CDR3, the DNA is TGTGCCAGCTCCCCGGGACAGGGTAACCAAGAGACCCAGTACTTC.